This record concerns one TCR beta chain sequence. The antigen remains undetermined. The read halts 3 residues ahead of the CDR3 end, with the missing end drawn from the germline J gene. Other nucleotide sequences in the sample specify the same CDR3. This CDR3 is 13 amino acids long. Germline lookup yields CDR1 SEHNR and CDR2 FQNEAQ (reference sequence). These data are taken from a study of T cells in women clearing cervical HPV infection. Genomic DNA, averaging about 1,300 ng per sample, yielded TCR beta CDR3 via immunoSEQ. Assay used: immunoSEQ multiplex PCR; TCRdb lists only in-frame clones, some missing. The table lists about 23,000 clones. Study findings and constraints: Repertoire richness, not evenness, was significantly elevated in CIN3+ cases versus controls.

The TCR originated in a woman between 18 and 75 years old with a cervical HPV16 infection that either progressed to CIN3+ or cleared (not recorded which). This chain connects TRBV7-9 to TRBJ2-4; possible D gene TRBD2, 6 bases. The sample was blood buffy coat. The sequenced CDR3 bases are TGTGCCAGTAGCGGTTTTCGCTGGCTTGGT. Its translation: CASSGFRWLG. The entire CDR3 is CASSGFRWLGQYF.